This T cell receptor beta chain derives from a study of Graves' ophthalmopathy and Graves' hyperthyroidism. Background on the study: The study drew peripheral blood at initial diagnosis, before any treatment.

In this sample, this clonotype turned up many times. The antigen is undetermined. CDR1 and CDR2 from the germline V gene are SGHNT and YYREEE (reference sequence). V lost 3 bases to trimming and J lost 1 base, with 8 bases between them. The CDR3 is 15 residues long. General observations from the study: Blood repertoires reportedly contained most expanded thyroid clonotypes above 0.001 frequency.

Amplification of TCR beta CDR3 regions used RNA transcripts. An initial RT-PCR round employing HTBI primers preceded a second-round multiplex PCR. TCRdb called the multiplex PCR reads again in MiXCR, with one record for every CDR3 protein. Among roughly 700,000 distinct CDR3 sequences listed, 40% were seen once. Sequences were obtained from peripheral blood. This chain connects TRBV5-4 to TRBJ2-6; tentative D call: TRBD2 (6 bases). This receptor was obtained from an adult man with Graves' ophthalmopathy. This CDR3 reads CASSSSGSGANVLTF. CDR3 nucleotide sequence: TGTGCCAGCAGCTCCAGCGGGTCTGGGGCCAACGTCCTGACTTTC.